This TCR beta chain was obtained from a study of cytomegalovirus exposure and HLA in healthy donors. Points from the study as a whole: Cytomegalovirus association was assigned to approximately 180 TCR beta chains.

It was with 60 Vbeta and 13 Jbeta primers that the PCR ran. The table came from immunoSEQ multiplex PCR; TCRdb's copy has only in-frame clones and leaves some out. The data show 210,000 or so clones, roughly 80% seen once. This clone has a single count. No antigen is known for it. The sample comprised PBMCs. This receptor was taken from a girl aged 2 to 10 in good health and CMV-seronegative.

CDR3: CASRDSRNEQFF. CDR3 in DNA: TGTGCCAGCAGAGACAGTAGGAATGAGCAGTTCTTC. The V gene is TRBV6-1, the J gene TRBJ2-1, with a weak D call TRBD1 (5 bases). Germline CDR1 and CDR2: MNHNS and SASEGT. V was trimmed by 6 bases and J by 7 bases, leaving 10 bases between them. The CDR3 spans 12 residues.